This record covers a single TCR beta chain. Its antigen is unknown. The data were obtained in a study of T cell responses to AZD1222 COVID-19 vaccine. The germline gives CDR1 SGHVS, CDR2 FQNEAQ. V lost 1 base, J lost 2 bases, and 18 bases lay in between. The CDR3 extends over 19 amino acids. Study-level results: Two doses of AZD1222 preceded a rise in Spike-specific TCR breadth and depth. No day 14 peak samples; only post-peak repertoires were characterized. Baseline testing showed seropositivity in only six AZD1222 recipients.

Only in-frame clones appear in the TCRdb table, and some are missing; sequencing was by immunoSEQ multiplex PCR. Of 85,000 to 120,000 clones listed, roughly 87% were seen once; the top ten hold approximately 8.2%. J is TRBJ2-6 and V is TRBV7-8; D unclear. The material was peripheral blood, obtained 28 days after the second AZD1222 dose. The TCR was taken from an adult who received the AZD1222 COVID-19 vaccine. The CDR3 protein is CASSLGAGLWVAGANVLTF. The CDR3 coding sequence is TGTGCCAGCAGCTTAGGAGCAGGTCTGTGGGTAGCTGGGGCCAACGTCCTGACTTTC.